This T cell receptor (beta chain) was found in a study of beta chain features in type 1 diabetes. Points from the study as a whole: Using cDNA template may skew counts toward highly expressing activated cells. The similarity of naive, central memory and Treg TCRB repertoires appeared greater among patients than among healthy donors. The study found moderately but significantly shorter TCRB CDR3s in all four CD4+ subsets of Type 1 diabetes patients. Shorter templates might be favored by PCR, equally in patients and controls.

Sorted cells reached over 98% purity in every population. For this clone: Its specificity is unknown.

Trimming took 7 bases from V and 7 from J, leaving 8 bases between them. The CDR3 length is 11 residues. Germline V lookup: CDR1 MNHEY, CDR2 SVGAGI. Since all of the isolated RNA was reverse transcribed, expressed TCRB transcripts were what got sequenced. The data were produced by immunoSEQ multiplex PCR, yet TCRdb's version contains in-frame clones alone and is incomplete. The table shows about 650,000 clones, with under 15% occurring only once. Sequenced input: naive CD4+ T cells from blood. The sequence was collected from a man aged 25-45 years with type 1 diabetes. The chain couples TRBV6-5 to TRBJ2-1; D gene ambiguous. CDR3: CASTLRNEQFF. The DNA for the CDR3 is TGTGCCAGCACCCTGAGAAATGAGCAGTTCTTC.